Sequencing of this T cell receptor beta chain was carried out in a study of blood T cell repertoires in COVID-19 (dated by TCRdb to about 2020). About the full investigation: The collaborator samples originated in the United States, Italy and Spain and spanned the acute and convalescent phases of COVID-19. Where available, HLA class I and class II types were taken from metadata supplied by the sample provider and were not determined by assay-based typing. Samples came from the ongoing ImmuneRACE study (first 160 participants) plus 1,254 subjects from 6 global collaborators. The material from the prospective study consisted of cDNA or gDNA derived from T cells, B-cell-depleted T cells, or PBMCs. A freely available public database, intended as a resource for researchers studying the immune response to SARS-CoV-2, is where the repertoires were released. Sample metadata almost always included a de-identified subject ID, COVID-19 status, age in years and sex. The dataset comprised deeply sampled blood TCRbeta repertoires from subjects exposed to, actively infected with, or recovered from COVID-19. Findings and caveats that apply to the study as a whole: Clinical and demographic metadata were provided uncurated, with the amount varying by source and participant.

TCRbeta CDR3 regions were amplified from genomic DNA using the immunoSEQ Assay, a bias-controlled multiplex PCR. As for how the authors treated the data: The number of nucleated cells in each sample was estimated by amplification of reference gene primers within the assay. To quantify the absolute abundance of each unique TCRbeta CDR3 rearrangement, sequence reads were collapsed and filtered. Productive Simpson clonality was computed per sample as the square root of Simpson's diversity index over productive rearrangements. The table was pulled from immuneACCESS by TCRdb, which kept in-frame rearrangements only. Such tables lose some clones; where checked, under half of the loss comes from unresolved V genes, and the rest has no known cause. That table furnishes V, J and clone size, whereas the DNA furnished D and trimming. The sample table contains some 59,000 clones; only one count was recorded for over 75% of them. About 20% of the sample is held by the ten biggest clonotypes.

The germline ends are 14 bases apart after V is trimmed by 7 bases and J by 11 bases. From the germline V gene, CDR1 is SNHLY and CDR2 is FYNNEI. The CDR3 contains 11 residues, cysteine and phenylalanine counted. Of all the DNA, just the CDR3 is kept, 33 bases in frame from base 1. Each collaborating institution followed its own protocols to collect whole blood in K2EDTA tubes. Collaborator samples were shipped for TCRbeta analysis as frozen whole blood, isolated PBMCs, or DNA extracted from either sample type. As regards this clone: Its antigen is currently not known. No qualities accompany the bases; no much larger clone lies one base away.

This sequence originates from a man aged 80 or over with active or convalescent COVID-19. The chain is encoded by TRBV2 joined to TRBJ1-1; TRBD1 is a weak D gene call, 5 bases matching. Input material: peripheral blood. CDR3 reads: CASNPTDLAFF. The nucleotide sequence is given as TGTGCCAGCAACCCGACAGATCTGGCTTTCTTT.